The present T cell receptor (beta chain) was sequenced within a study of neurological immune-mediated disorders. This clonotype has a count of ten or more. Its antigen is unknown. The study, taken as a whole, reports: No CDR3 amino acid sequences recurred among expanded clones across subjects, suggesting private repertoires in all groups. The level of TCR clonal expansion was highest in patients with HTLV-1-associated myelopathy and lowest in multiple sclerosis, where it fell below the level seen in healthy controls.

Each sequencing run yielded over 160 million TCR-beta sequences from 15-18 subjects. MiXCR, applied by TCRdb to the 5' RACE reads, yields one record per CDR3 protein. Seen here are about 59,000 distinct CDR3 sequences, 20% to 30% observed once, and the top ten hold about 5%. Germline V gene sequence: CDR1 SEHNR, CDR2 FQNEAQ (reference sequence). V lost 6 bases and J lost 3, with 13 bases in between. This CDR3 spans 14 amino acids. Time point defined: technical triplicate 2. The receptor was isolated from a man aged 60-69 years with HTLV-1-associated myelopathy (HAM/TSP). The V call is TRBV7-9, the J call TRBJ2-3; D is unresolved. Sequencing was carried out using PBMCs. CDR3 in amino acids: CASRPRTATDTQYF. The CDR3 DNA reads TGTGCCAGCAGACCGAGAACAGCGACAGATACGCAGTATTTT.